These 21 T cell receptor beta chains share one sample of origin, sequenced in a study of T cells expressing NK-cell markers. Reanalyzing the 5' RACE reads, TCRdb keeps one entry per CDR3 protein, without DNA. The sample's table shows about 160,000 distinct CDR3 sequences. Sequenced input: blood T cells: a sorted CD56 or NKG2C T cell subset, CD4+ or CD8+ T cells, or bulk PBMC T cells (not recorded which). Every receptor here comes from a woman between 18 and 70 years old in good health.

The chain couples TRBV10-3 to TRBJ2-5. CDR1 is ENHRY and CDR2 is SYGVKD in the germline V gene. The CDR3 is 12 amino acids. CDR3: CAISLSGETQYF.

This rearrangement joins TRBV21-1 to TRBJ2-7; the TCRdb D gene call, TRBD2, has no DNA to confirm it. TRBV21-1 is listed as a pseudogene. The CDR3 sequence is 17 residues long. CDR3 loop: CASSSGTSGPFSYEQYF.

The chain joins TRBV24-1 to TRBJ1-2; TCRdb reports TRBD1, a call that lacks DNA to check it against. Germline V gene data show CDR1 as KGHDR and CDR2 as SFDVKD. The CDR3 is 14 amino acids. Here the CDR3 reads CATSDDQGGDGYTF.

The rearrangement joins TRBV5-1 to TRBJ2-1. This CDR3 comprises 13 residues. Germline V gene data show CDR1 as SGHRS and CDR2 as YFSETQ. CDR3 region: CASSLGVGQEQFF. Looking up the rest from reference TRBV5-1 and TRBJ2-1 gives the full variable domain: KAGVTQTPRYLIKTRGQQVTLSCSPISGHRSVSWYQQTPGQGLQFLFEYFSETQRNKGNFPGRFSGRQFSNSRSEMNVSTLELGDSALYLCASSLGVGQEQFFGPGTRLTVL.

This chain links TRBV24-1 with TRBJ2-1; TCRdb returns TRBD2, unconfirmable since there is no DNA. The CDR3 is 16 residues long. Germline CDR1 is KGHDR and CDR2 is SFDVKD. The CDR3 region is CATSEPSGRTYNEQFF.

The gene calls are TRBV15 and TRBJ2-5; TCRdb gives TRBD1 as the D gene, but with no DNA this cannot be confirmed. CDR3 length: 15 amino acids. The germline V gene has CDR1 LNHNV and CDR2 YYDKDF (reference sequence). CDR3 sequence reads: CATSRTPTEQETQYF.

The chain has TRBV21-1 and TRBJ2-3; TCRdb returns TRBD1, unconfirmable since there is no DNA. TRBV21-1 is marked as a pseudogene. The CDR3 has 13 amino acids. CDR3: CARSKPGGDTQYF.

The CDR3 protein is CASSFMGKQFF. The rearrangement joins TRBV27 to TRBJ2-1. Per germline, CDR1 MNHEY and CDR2 SMNVEV (reference sequence). The CDR3 runs to 11 residues.

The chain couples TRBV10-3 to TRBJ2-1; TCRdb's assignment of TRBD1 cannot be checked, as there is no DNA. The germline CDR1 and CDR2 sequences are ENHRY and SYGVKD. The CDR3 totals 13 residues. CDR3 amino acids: CAIKRENYNEQFF.

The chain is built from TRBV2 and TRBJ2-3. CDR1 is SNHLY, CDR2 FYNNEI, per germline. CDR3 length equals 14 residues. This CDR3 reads CASSEERNMYTQYF.

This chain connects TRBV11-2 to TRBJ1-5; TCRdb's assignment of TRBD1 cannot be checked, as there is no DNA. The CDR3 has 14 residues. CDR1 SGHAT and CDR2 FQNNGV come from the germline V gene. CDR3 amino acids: CASSLNRGRQPQHF.

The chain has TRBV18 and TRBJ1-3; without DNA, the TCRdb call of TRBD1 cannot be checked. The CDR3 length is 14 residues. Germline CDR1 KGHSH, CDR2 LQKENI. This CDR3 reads CASSPGLSGNTIYF. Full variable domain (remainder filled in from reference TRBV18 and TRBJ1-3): NAGVMQNPRHLVRRRGQEARLRCSPMKGHSHVYWYRQLPEEGLKFMVYLQKENIIDESGMPKERFSAEFPKEGPSILRIQQVVRGDSAAYFCASSPGLSGNTIYFGEGSWLTVV.

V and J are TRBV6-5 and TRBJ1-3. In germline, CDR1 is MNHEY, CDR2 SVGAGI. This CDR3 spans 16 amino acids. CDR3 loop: CASSYRGFSSGNTIYF.

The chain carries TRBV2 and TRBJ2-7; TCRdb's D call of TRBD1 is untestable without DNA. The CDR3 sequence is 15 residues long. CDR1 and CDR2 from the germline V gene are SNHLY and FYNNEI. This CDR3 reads CASSVDRGRGYEQYF.

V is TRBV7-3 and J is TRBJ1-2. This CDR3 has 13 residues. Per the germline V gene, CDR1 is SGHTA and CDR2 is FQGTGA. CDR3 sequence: CASSLKGSEGYTF. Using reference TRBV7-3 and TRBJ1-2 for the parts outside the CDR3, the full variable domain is GAGVSQTPSNKVTEKGKYVELRCDPISGHTALYWYRQSLGQGPEFLIYFQGTGAADDSGLPNDRFFAVRPEGSVSTLKIQRTERGDSAVYLCASSLKGSEGYTFGSGTRLTVV.

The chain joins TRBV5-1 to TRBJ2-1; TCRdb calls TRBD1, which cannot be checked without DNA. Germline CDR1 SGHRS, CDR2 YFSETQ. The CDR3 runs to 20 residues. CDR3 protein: CASSPDRVRVRNSGYNEQFF.

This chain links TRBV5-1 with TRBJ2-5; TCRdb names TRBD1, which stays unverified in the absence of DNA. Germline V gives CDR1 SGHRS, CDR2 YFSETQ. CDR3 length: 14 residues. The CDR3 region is CASSLGTGPSTQYF.

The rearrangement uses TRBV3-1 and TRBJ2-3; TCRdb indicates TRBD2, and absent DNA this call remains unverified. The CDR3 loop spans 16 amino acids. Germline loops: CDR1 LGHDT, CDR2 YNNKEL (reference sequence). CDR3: CASSHPSGSGTDTQYF.

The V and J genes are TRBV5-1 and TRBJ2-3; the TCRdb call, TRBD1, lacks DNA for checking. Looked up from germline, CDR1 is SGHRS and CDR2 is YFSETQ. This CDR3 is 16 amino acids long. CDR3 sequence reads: CASSLSGGTSTDTQYF.

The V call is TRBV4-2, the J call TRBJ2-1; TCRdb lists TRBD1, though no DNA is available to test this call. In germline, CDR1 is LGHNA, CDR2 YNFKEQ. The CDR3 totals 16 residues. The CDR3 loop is CASSQRGGGSYNEQFF.

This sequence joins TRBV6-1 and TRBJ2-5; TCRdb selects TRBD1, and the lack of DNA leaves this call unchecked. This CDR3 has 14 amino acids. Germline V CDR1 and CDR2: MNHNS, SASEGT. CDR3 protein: CASSPSGGGETQYF.